This paragraph covers one TCR beta chain sequence. The antigen is unknown. Time point: week 5, during vaccination. What each vaccine dose contained was 300 ug of mutant IDH1 20-mer peptide, accompanied by topical imiquimod. New WHO grade 3 or 4 IDH1-mutant, ATRX-lost astrocytomas were present in all donors. The method was immunoSEQ multiplex PCR; TCRdb's version includes in-frame clones alone and lacks a portion of them. The data hold under 45,000 clones, with roughly 80% observed a single time. This specimen comes from a study of a mutant IDH1 vaccine in newly diagnosed glioma. In the study overall: The first vaccination came 4-6 weeks after radiotherapy alone, or with temozolomide cycles. The therapy given earlier, which was standard therapy, consisted of radiotherapy, temozolomide, or both, and most of the patients received both.

This CDR3 has 16 residues. Trimming removed 0 bases from V and 4 bases from J; junction bases left unmatched: 6. Germline V CDR1 and CDR2: MNHNY, SVGAGI (reference sequence). Findings and caveats of the study: Shifts in the top peripheral T cell clonotypes seemed unrelated to pseudoprogression.

J is TRBJ2-7 and V is TRBV6-6; 10 bases map to TRBD1. This clonotype was sampled from a man aged 50 or older with glioma. The source was PBMCs, collected from a glioma patient whose treatment included an IDH1 peptide vaccine. CDR3 sequence: CASSYSMGQGLYEQYF. Written as DNA, the CDR3 is TGTGCCAGCAGTTACTCGATGGGACAGGGGCTATACGAGCAGTACTTC.